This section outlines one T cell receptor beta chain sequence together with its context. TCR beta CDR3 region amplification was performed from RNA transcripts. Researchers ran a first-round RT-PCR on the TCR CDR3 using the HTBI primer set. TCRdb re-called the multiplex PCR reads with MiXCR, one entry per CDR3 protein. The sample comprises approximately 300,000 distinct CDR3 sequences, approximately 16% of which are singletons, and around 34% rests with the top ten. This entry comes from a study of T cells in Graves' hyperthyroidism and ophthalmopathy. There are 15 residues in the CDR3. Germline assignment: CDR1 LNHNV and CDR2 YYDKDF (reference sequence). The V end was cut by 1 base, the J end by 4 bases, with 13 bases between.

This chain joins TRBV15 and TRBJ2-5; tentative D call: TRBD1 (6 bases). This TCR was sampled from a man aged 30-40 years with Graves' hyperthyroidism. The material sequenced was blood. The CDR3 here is CATSRVQGIRETQYF. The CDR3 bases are TGTGCCACCAGCAGAGTGCAGGGGATACGAGAGACCCAGTACTTC. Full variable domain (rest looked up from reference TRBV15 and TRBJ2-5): DAMVIQNPRYQVTQFGKPVTLSCSQTLNHNVMYWYQQKSSQAPKLLFHYYDKDFNNEADTPDNFQSRRPNTSFCFLDIRSPGLGDTAMYLCATSRVQGIRETQYFGPGTRLLVL.